A selection of T cell receptor beta chains follows, all from one sample in a study of blood T cells in healthy people across ages. A single record per CDR3 protein comes from TCRdb applying MiXCR to the 5' RACE reads. The sample lists approximately 490,000 distinct CDR3 sequences; 24% were seen once. These data also formed part of another study, on T cells of mothers and their children.

Sequencing was performed on blood. Receptors originate from a boy aged 5-17 years in good health. The CDR3 runs from the conserved cysteine through the conserved F or W. The D gene is left open where the match is weak. Where a row states a size, it is once, few, many or the class of an expanded clone; other rows omit it.

cdr3_nt cdr3_aa j_call v_call clone_size d_call
TGTGCCAGCAGCTTAGGGACCGCTGACACTGAAGCTTTCTTT CASSLGTADTEAFF TRBJ1-1 TRBV7-2 - -
TGTGCCAGCAGCCCTACTAGCGGGGGGAGAGGGGAGCAGTTCTTC CASSPTSGGRGEQFF TRBJ2-1 TRBV7-2 - TRBD2
TGTGCCAGCAGGAAACGGCCCATGAACACTGAAGCTTTCTTT CASRKRPMNTEAFF TRBJ1-1 TRBV12-3/TRBV12-4 - -
TGTGCCAGCAGCCACCCCGCTAGCGGGAGAGTAAATGAGCAGTTCTTC CASSHPASGRVNEQFF TRBJ2-1 TRBV7-9 - TRBD2
TGTGCCATCAGTGACTCCCTTCTCGACAGGGTATTAGTCGAGCAGTACTTC CAISDSLLDRVLVEQYF TRBJ2-7 TRBV10-3 - TRBD1
TGTGCCAGCAGTCCCCAGGGAGAGGAAGAGACCCAGTACTTC CASSPQGEEETQYF TRBJ2-5 TRBV28 few -
TGTGCCAGCAGCTTAGATTTTATATTGTGGTTCTTC CASSLDFILWFF TRBJ2-1 TRBV7-2 few -
TGTGCCACCAGTGATTTGTCGGAGGGGACAGGGGGAGAGACCCAGTACTTC CATSDLSEGTGGETQYF TRBJ2-5 TRBV24-1 - TRBD1
TGTGCCAGCAGCGTAGGAGTAGGTGGCAACGAGCAGTACTTC CASSVGVGGNEQYF TRBJ2-7 TRBV9 - -
TGTGCCAGCAGTTATGTGTGGACAGGGACCTACGAGCAGTACTTC CASSYVWTGTYEQYF TRBJ2-7 TRBV28 - TRBD1
TGCAGTGCTAGGTCGCTAGCGGGAGCTTACAATGAGCAGTTCTTC CSARSLAGAYNEQFF TRBJ2-1 TRBV20-1 few TRBD2
TGTGCCAGCAGCCAAGACCCAGGACAGAACAATCAGCCCCAGCATTTT CASSQDPGQNNQPQHF TRBJ1-5 TRBV3-1 few -
TGTGCCAGCAGTTTCCGGCTAGCGGGGATCTACGAGCAGTACTTC CASSFRLAGIYEQYF TRBJ2-7 TRBV28 - TRBD2
TGCGCCAGCAGCCCAGGGGATAGGTACGAGCAGTACTTC CASSPGDRYEQYF TRBJ2-7 TRBV5-1 few -
TGCAGTGCTAGAAGGGGCGAGACCCAGTACTTC CSARRGETQYF TRBJ2-5 TRBV20-1 few -
TGTGCCAGCAGTGATGGGGACAGTTACAATGAGCAGTTCTTC CASSDGDSYNEQFF TRBJ2-1 TRBV25-1 few TRBD1
TGCAGCGTCAAAGGGAGGGCGCGGGCCACTGAAGCTTTCTTT CSVKGRARATEAFF TRBJ1-1 TRBV29-1 - -
TGCAGCGTTGAACCGGGACAGGGGGCGAGGGGCTACACCTTC CSVEPGQGARGYTF TRBJ1-2 TRBV29-1 - TRBD1
TGCGCCAGCAGCCCGGGGGCGCCGGGCACTGAAGCTTTCTTT CASSPGAPGTEAFF TRBJ1-1 TRBV4-3 few -
TGTGCCAGCAGCGGATACCCTTCTCAGCGGGGGAAACAAGAGACCCAGTACTTC CASSGYPSQRGKQETQYF TRBJ2-5 TRBV7-2 - TRBD2
TGTGCCAGCAGTTATTTGCCCCGAGGGCACACGAACACTGAAGCTTTCTTT CASSYLPRGHTNTEAFF TRBJ1-1 TRBV6-2/TRBV6-3 - -
TGTGCCAGCAGCCCCAGGACGGGGGGCAAGGGGAATGAAAAACTGTTTTTT CASSPRTGGKGNEKLFF TRBJ1-4 TRBV7-8 once -
TGTGCCAGCAGCTTGTACGGGTCATCACAAGAGACCCAGTACTTC CASSLYGSSQETQYF TRBJ2-5 TRBV5-5 - -
TGTGCCAGCAGCGTAGCTAGCGGCACGGTGGATGAGCAGTTCTTC CASSVASGTVDEQFF TRBJ2-1 TRBV9 few TRBD2
TGCAGTGCCCCGGATAGCGGGGTAAGCACAGATACGCAGTATTTT CSAPDSGVSTDTQYF TRBJ2-3 TRBV20-1 few TRBD2
TGTGCCAGCGCTCGACAGTACGAGCAGTACTTC CASARQYEQYF TRBJ2-7 TRBV28 many -
TGTGCCAGCAGTTTCAGGGAAGGAGAGACCCAGTACTTC CASSFREGETQYF TRBJ2-5 TRBV27 few -
TGTGCCAGCACCCTTGGGGACAGGGATAACAATGAGCAGTTCTTC CASTLGDRDNNEQFF TRBJ2-1 TRBV28 few TRBD1
TGTACCAGCAGTTGGGGCAGCTCCTACGAGCAGTACTTC CTSSWGSSYEQYF TRBJ2-7 TRBV12-3/TRBV12-4 few -
TGTGCCAGCAGCCCCCAAATTAACAGCGGCCAGGAGACCCAGTACTTC CASSPQINSGQETQYF TRBJ2-5 TRBV9 few -
TGCGCCAGCAGCCACGGGGCCCTTGCAAATGGACTGCCAGTTGGCACTGAAGCTTTCTTT CASSHGALANGLPVGTEAFF TRBJ1-1 TRBV4-1 - -
TGTGCCAGCAGCCCCCGACAGGGCGGCCGAGAGACCCAGTACTTC CASSPRQGGRETQYF TRBJ2-5 TRBV7-9 few TRBD1
TGCGCCAGCAGCCAAGCGTTACGGTTCTCCTACAATGAGCAGTTCTTC CASSQALRFSYNEQFF TRBJ2-1 TRBV4-1 - -
TGTGCCAGCAGCATCAGCCGTGCCGGGGCCAACGTCCTGACTTTC CASSISRAGANVLTF TRBJ2-6 TRBV7-3 - -
TGTGCCAGCAGCTTAGCTGGTAGCATCCAAGAGACCCAGTACTTC CASSLAGSIQETQYF TRBJ2-5 TRBV7-8 few -
TGTGCCAGCAGTTGGGGCAGGGTCTTCCTCCATGGCAAAAACATTCAGTACTTC CASSWGRVFLHGKNIQYF TRBJ2-4 TRBV27 - -
TGTGCCAGCGGGAAGAGCGGGAGCGACCGATACAATGAGCAGTTCTTC CASGKSGSDRYNEQFF TRBJ2-1 TRBV14 once TRBD2
TGTGCCAGCAGTTTAGTGAGGGAGAGCAAAAACATTCAGTACTTC CASSLVRESKNIQYF TRBJ2-4 TRBV12-3/TRBV12-4 - -
TGTGCCAGCAGTCCTCTCGGAAGTGCTCCCTACGAGCAGTACTTC CASSPLGSAPYEQYF TRBJ2-7 TRBV28 - -
TGTGCCAGCAGCCCTCCCCGGGGGGTCTCCTACGAGCAGTACTTC CASSPPRGVSYEQYF TRBJ2-7 TRBV13 many TRBD2
TGTGCCAGCAGCCTCCTAGGCGGGAGGCTAGAGACCCAGTACTTC CASSLLGGRLETQYF TRBJ2-5 TRBV9 - TRBD2
TGTGCCAGCAGCTTGCCCCTGGAGGGTAGGGCAGAGACCCAGTACTTC CASSLPLEGRAETQYF TRBJ2-5 TRBV5-6 - -
TGTGCCAGCAGCTCAAGGGGCGGGAGGTCAAGCACAGATACGCAGTATTTT CASSSRGGRSSTDTQYF TRBJ2-3 TRBV7-2 few TRBD2
TGTGCCAGCAGAGGTGGGCTCGTGCAGTACTTC CASRGGLVQYF TRBJ2-7 TRBV7-9 - -
TGTGCCAGCAGCCAAGACGCCTCCCGACTAGCGGGTGGGGATACGCAGTATTTT CASSQDASRLAGGDTQYF TRBJ2-3 TRBV14 - TRBD2
TGCGCCAGCAGCCAAGCACAGGGCCAACCCTACGAGCAGTACTTC CASSQAQGQPYEQYF TRBJ2-7 TRBV4-3 - -
TGTGCCAGCAGTTTTCGGGGCACTGAAGCTTTCTTT CASSFRGTEAFF TRBJ1-1 TRBV12-3/TRBV12-4 many -
TGTGCCAGCAGCCAGATCCCGGGACAGGGAGGCACTGAAGCTTTCTTT CASSQIPGQGGTEAFF TRBJ1-1 TRBV14 - TRBD1
TGTGCCAGCAGTTCATACCGGGACTCGGAAAAACTGTTTTTT CASSSYRDSEKLFF TRBJ1-4 TRBV28 - -
TGTGCCAGCAGTCGGGACAGGGGGGCCCGAAAACTGTTTTTT CASSRDRGARKLFF TRBJ1-4 TRBV28 - TRBD1